This T cell receptor beta chain was sequenced in a study of CD8 T cells in Susac syndrome. When the RNA was reverse transcribed, random hexamers were used with an input of about 0.5 to 1 ug. It was immunoSEQ multiplex PCR that amplified TCR beta CDR3 across 54 Vbeta and 13 Jbeta. TCRdb re-called the immunoSEQ multiplex PCR reads with MiXCR, one entry per CDR3 protein. The sample contains over 95,000 distinct CDR3 sequences, roughly 91% of which appear only once. The CDR3 contains 12 residues. V gave up 5 bases and J gave up 8 bases, with 10 bases separating them. Germline CDR1 reads SGHVS; CDR2 reads FQNEAQ. CD8+ and CD4+ T cells taken from blood had their TCR beta sequenced.

Material: CD4+ T cells from PBMCs. The rearrangement links TRBV7-8 to TRBJ2-1, with no clear D. The sequence derives from a human donor in good health. CDR3 nucleotide sequence: TGTGCCAGCAGCCAGATCGAGGATGAGCAGTTCTTC. As protein: CASSQIEDEQFF. Together with reference TRBV7-8 and TRBJ2-1, the CDR3 gives the full variable domain: GAGVSQSPRYKVAKRGQDVALRCDPISGHVSLFWYQQALGQGPEFLTYFQNEAQLDKSGLPSDRFFAERPEGSVSTLKIQRTQQEDSAVYLCASSQIEDEQFFGPGTRLTVL.